The 25 T cell receptor beta chains below come from one sample, sequenced in a study of spatial heterogeneity in lung cancer. General study points: One measure, the expanded intratumoral alpha and beta TCR count, tracked tumor mutation counts.

These receptors are not linked to any known antigen. Using its own MiXCR run on the 5' RACE reads, TCRdb lists one record per CDR3 protein. This table has about 2,200 distinct CDR3 sequences, about a tenth appearing once. As for time point: sample taken at primary tumor resection. The input for sequencing was lung tumor tissue, taken at surgery. The receptors derive from a female donor with early-stage non-small cell lung cancer.

This clonotype was seen ten or more times. V gene TRBV20-1 combines with J gene TRBJ2-1; 12 bases agree with TRBD2. Germline CDR1 and CDR2: DFQATT and SNEGSKA (reference sequence). The J segment lost 7 bases and the V segment lost 2 bases, leaving 12 bases of the junction unmatched. The CDR3 spans 17 residues. CDR3 residues: CSARQTSGGPRLNEQFF. The CDR3 bases are TGCAGTGCTAGACAGACTAGCGGGGGCCCCCGGCTAAATGAGCAGTTCTTC.

The V gene is TRBV7-3, the J gene TRBJ1-5, with D perhaps matching TRBD1 (6 bases). The V end lost 0 bases, the J end lost 3 bases, and 9 bases lay between the germline ends. The germline V gene has CDR1 SGHTA and CDR2 FQGTGA. The CDR3 runs 15 residues. The CDR3: CASSLTGQHNQPQHF. The DNA for the CDR3 is TGTGCCAGCAGCTTAACAGGACAGCACAATCAGCCCCAGCATTTT.

This clonotype was detected ten times or more. CDR3 nucleotides: TGTGCCAGCAGCTTAGCCCCCCCCGGGACAACCTTCGGGAATGAGCAGTTCTTC. Amino acids: CASSLAPPGTTFGNEQFF. The chain uses TRBV7-2 and TRBJ2-1, with a weak D call TRBD1 (6 bases). V dropped 0 bases and J dropped 7 bases, with 22 bases sitting between them. CDR3 length equals 18 residues. Germline V gene lookup returns CDR1 SGHTA and CDR2 FQGNSA.

This clonotype is judged medium-sized (0.01 to 0.1%). The rearrangement links TRBV25-1 to TRBJ2-7; no reliable D call. Germline loops: CDR1 MGHDK, CDR2 SYGVNS. This CDR3 is built from 12 residues. Trimming removed 7 bases at V and 3 bases at J, with 10 bases between. Written as DNA, the CDR3 is TGTGCCAGCAAGACGGAAGGCTACGAGCAGTACTTC. Translating gives CASKTEGYEQYF.

Sample share makes this clonotype medium-sized. This sequence joins TRBV20-1 and TRBJ1-1; D is ambiguous. Trimming removed 7 bases at V and 7 bases at J, with 10 bases between. CDR1 and CDR2 (germline): DFQATT, SNEGSKA (reference sequence). The CDR3 totals 10 residues. The DNA of the CDR3 is TGCAGTGGAGATAGTCATGAAGCTTTCTTT. Translating gives CSGDSHEAFF.

Sample share makes this clonotype medium-sized. The chain joins TRBV7-2 to TRBJ2-3; D is perhaps TRBD2 (6 bases). The CDR3 has 15 amino acids. CDR1 and CDR2 from the germline V gene are SGHTA and FQGNSA. Trimming removed 1 base from V and 5 bases from J, with 13 bases in between. CDR3 region: CASSLGRGSRDTQYF. In nucleotides, the CDR3 is TGTGCCAGCAGCTTAGGCCGGGGGAGTAGAGATACGCAGTATTTT.

Relative to its sample, this clonotype is medium-sized (0.01 to 0.1%). The gene calls are TRBV4-3 and TRBJ1-3; D gene ambiguous. The germline V gene encodes CDR1 LGHNA and CDR2 YSLEER. The CDR3 sequence is 15 residues long. The V end lost 0 bases, the J end lost 2 bases, and 8 bases lay between the germline ends. The CDR3 loop reads CASSQDPLTGNTIYF. The CDR3 nucleotides are TGCGCCAGCAGCCAAGATCCACTTACTGGAAACACCATATATTTT.

By share of the sample, this clonotype is large (0.1 to 1%). The chain is built from TRBV5-1 and TRBJ2-3; 11 bases map to TRBD1. CDR3 length equals 14 residues. Germline trimming cut 4 bases from V and 4 bases from J; bases unmatched to any gene: 2. Germline V CDR1 and CDR2: SGHRS, YFSETQ. This CDR3 reads CASSPGQGADTQYF. The CDR3 DNA is TGCGCCAGCAGCCCGGGACAGGGGGCAGATACGCAGTATTTT. Complete variable domain (other parts from reference TRBV5-1 and TRBJ2-3): KAGVTQTPRYLIKTRGQQVTLSCSPISGHRSVSWYQQTPGQGLQFLFEYFSETQRNKGNFPGRFSGRQFSNSRSEMNVSTLELGDSALYLCASSPGQGADTQYFGPGTRLTVL.

This clonotype rates as medium-sized. The chain has TRBV29-1 and TRBJ2-5; D is uncertain. Germline values: CDR1 SQVTM, CDR2 ANQGSEA. V shed 3 bases and J shed 5 bases, with 10 bases lying between them. CDR3 length: 12 amino acids. Here the CDR3 reads CSVDVFGETQYF. In DNA, the CDR3 is TGCAGCGTTGATGTCTTTGGGGAGACCCAGTACTTC.

This clonotype is termed medium-sized. V gene TRBV29-1 combines with J gene TRBJ2-3; D call uncertain. Trimming cost V 4 bases and J 0 bases, with 2 bases left between them. The CDR3 has 11 residues. Germline-derived CDR1 and CDR2 are SQVTM and ANQGSEA. CDR3: CSVGSTDTQYF. CDR3 coding DNA: TGCAGCGTTGGGAGCACAGATACGCAGTATTTT.

Relative to its sample, this clonotype is medium-sized. The V call is TRBV5-4, the J call TRBJ2-5; the D is unclear. Looked up from germline, CDR1 is SGHNT and CDR2 is YYREEE (reference sequence). Trimming removed 0 bases from V and 6 bases from J, with 15 bases in between. The CDR3 is 15 amino acids. This CDR3 reads CASSLDSIKRKTQYF. The CDR3 DNA sequence: TGTGCCAGCAGCTTGGACAGCATTAAACGAAAGACCCAGTACTTC.

At least ten counts were recorded for this clonotype. The J gene is TRBJ1-2, the V gene TRBV20-1; D is possibly TRBD1 (6 bases). The V and J ends lost 6 bases and 0 bases respectively, with 17 bases between them. CDR1 DFQATT and CDR2 SNEGSKA come from the germline V gene (reference sequence). The CDR3 runs 15 residues. This chain's CDR3 is CSARQAASPNYGYTF. The CDR3 DNA reads TGCAGTGCCCGACAGGCAGCCTCTCCTAACTATGGCTACACCTTC.

By its share, this clonotype is medium-sized. Compared with germline, one end of the junction differs, possibly owing to a read error. The genes are TRBV20-1 and TRBJ2-4; 13 bases align to TRBD2. This CDR3 comprises 14 residues. CDR1 and CDR2 from the germline V gene are DFQATT and SNEGSKA (reference sequence). CDR3 residues: CSAGELAGGLIQYF. The CDR3 DNA follows: TGCAGTGCTGGAGAACTAGCGGGGGGGCTCATTCAGTACTTC.

The chain joins TRBV6-1 to TRBJ2-5; the match to TRBD1 covers 7 bases. CDR1 is MNHNS, CDR2 SASEGT, per germline. CDR3 length equals 12 residues. With 5 bases clipped from V and 7 bases from J, the junction kept 4 bases outside the gene matches. CDR3 sequence reads: CASSTGVRTQYF. The CDR3 region has the DNA TGTGCCAGCAGTACAGGGGTTCGGACCCAGTACTTC.

This clonotype is categorized as medium-sized. The chain couples TRBV4-2 to TRBJ2-2, with 9 bases fitting TRBD2. Germline V CDR1 and CDR2: LGHNA, YNFKEQ. The CDR3 runs to 16 residues. Germline trimming cut 3 bases from V and 5 bases from J; bases unmatched to any gene: 7. The CDR3 DNA is TGTGCCAGCAGCCATCATAGCGGGGGTGGTACCGGGGAGCTGTTTTTT. It translates to CASSHHSGGGTGELFF.

By share, this clonotype counts as large (0.1 to 1%). The chain is built from TRBV7-6 and TRBJ1-1, with 8 bases identical to TRBD1. With V trimmed by 7 bases and J by 5 bases, 6 bases remained unmatched. The CDR3 spans 13 residues. The V gene's germline CDR1 is SGHVS and CDR2 FNYEAQ. The CDR3 protein is CASTTDRGTEAFF. CDR3 nucleotides: TGTGCCAGCACGACAGACAGGGGTACTGAAGCTTTCTTT.

This clonotype is deemed large. The gene calls are TRBV20-1 and TRBJ1-6; TRBD1 agrees at 12 bases. CDR3 size: 14 residues. In germline, CDR1 is DFQATT, CDR2 SNEGSKA (reference sequence). The V gene end was trimmed by 3 bases and the J gene end by 10 bases; junction bases not matched to a gene: 4. In nucleotides, the CDR3 is TGCAGTGCTAGTCGGGACAGGGGGCAATCACCCCTCCACTTT. Protein sequence: CSASRDRGQSPLHF.

Within the sample, this clonotype is medium-sized (0.01 to 0.1%). The chain is built from TRBV5-6 and TRBJ2-4; 12 positions agree with TRBD1. J lost 0 bases, V lost 4 bases, and 8 bases had no gene match. Germline V gene sequence: CDR1 SGHDT, CDR2 YYEEEE. CDR3 size: 18 residues. The CDR3 region has the DNA TGTGCCAGCAGCGGGGGACAGGGGGCTTTCCTAGCCAAAAACATTCAGTACTTC. Translating it yields CASSGGQGAFLAKNIQYF.

This clonotype was detected many times. The V and J genes are TRBV28 and TRBJ2-1; 7 bases agree with TRBD2. The V gene end was trimmed by 3 bases and the J gene end by 4 bases; junction bases not matched to a gene: 15. This CDR3 is 18 amino acids long. The V gene's germline CDR1 is MDHEN and CDR2 SYDVKM. Here the CDR3 reads CASSFLHPGRAGYNEQFF. The DNA for the CDR3 is TGTGCCAGCAGTTTCCTACACCCGGGGAGGGCGGGGTACAATGAGCAGTTCTTC.

This clonotype is medium-sized. In DNA, the CDR3 is TGTGCCAGCAGCCCGTATGGCTACACCTTC. This gives the protein CASSPYGYTF. This rearrangement joins TRBV7-9 to TRBJ1-2; D remains unclear. V dropped 5 bases and J dropped 5 bases, with 3 bases sitting between them. There are 10 residues in the CDR3. From germline, CDR1 is SEHNR and CDR2 FQNEAQ (reference sequence).

This clonotype is labeled as medium-sized. The chain joins TRBV7-2 to TRBJ2-5; D remains unclear. This CDR3 spans 13 amino acids. Trimming took off 6 bases at V and 3 bases at J, with 11 bases between the two ends. Germline assignment: CDR1 SGHTA and CDR2 FQGNSA. DNA for the CDR3: TGTGCCAGCAGTGGCCGAGCTGAAGAGACCCAGTACTTC. This encodes CASSGRAEETQYF.

This clonotype rates as medium-sized. The rearrangement links TRBV6-5 to TRBJ1-4, with D unresolved. The CDR3 totals 15 residues. The germline V gene has CDR1 MNHEY and CDR2 SVGAGI. The V end lost 0 bases, the J end lost 4 bases, and 9 bases lay between the germline ends. Here the CDR3 DNA reads TGTGCCAGCAGTTACTCGGGTCAGATTAATGAAAAACTGTTTTTT. Translating gives CASSYSGQINEKLFF.

In this sample, this clonotype is medium-sized. The V gene is TRBV29-1, the J gene TRBJ2-3; 7 positions agree with TRBD2. The trim removed 7 bases at V and 4 bases at J, leaving 11 bases unmatched. CDR1 and CDR2 from the germline V gene are SQVTM and ANQGSEA. CDR3 length: 14 residues. CDR3 sequence reads: CSASAKRGADTQYF. CDR3 DNA sequence: TGCAGCGCCTCCGCCAAGCGGGGTGCAGATACGCAGTATTTT.

By its share, this clonotype is large. The chain carries TRBV7-9 and TRBJ1-5; D not resolved. V dropped 2 bases and J dropped 8 bases, with 16 bases sitting between them. The CDR3 loop spans 15 amino acids. Germline V lookup: CDR1 SEHNR, CDR2 FQNEAQ (reference sequence). Written as DNA, the CDR3 is TGTGCCAGCAGCTTAACGGACGGAGAGGAGAAGCCCCAGCATTTT. Translating it yields CASSLTDGEEKPQHF. The full variable domain, its missing parts supplied by reference TRBV7-9 and TRBJ1-5, is DTGVSQNPRHKITKRGQNVTFRCDPISEHNRLYWYRQTLGQGPEFLTYFQNEAQLEKSRLLSDRFSAERPKGSFSTLEIQRTEQGDSAMYLCASSLTDGEEKPQHFGDGTRLSIL.

This clonotype is termed medium-sized (0.01 to 0.1%). This chain connects TRBV19 to TRBJ2-1; TRBD1 is a possible D gene (6 bases). Trimming took 4 bases from V and 8 from J, leaving 18 bases between them. Germline CDR1 LNHDA, CDR2 SQIVND (reference sequence). CDR3 size: 15 residues. The CDR3 protein is CASSTSGHESDEQFF. The CDR3 nucleotides read TGTGCCAGTAGTACCTCGGGACATGAGTCCGATGAGCAGTTCTTC.